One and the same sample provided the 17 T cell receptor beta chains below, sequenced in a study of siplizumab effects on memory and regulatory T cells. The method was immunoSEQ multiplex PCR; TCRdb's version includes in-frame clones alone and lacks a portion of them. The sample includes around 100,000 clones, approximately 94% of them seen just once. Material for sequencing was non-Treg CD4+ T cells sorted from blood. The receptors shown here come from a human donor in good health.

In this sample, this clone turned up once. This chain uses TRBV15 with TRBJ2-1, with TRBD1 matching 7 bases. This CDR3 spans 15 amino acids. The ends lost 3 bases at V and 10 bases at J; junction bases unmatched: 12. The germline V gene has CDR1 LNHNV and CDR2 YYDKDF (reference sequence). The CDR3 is CATSRNRGPQAEQFF. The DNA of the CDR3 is TGTGCCACCAGCAGGAACAGGGGTCCCCAGGCGGAGCAGTTCTTC.

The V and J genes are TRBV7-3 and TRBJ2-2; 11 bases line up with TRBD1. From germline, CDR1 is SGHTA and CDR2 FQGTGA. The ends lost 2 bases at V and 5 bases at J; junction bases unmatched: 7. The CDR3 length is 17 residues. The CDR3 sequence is CASSLWTGGAGTGELFF. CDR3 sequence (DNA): TGTGCCAGCAGCTTATGGACAGGGGGCGCCGGTACCGGGGAGCTGTTTTTT.

The CDR3 loop is CASSLPGAGGRRNEQFF. The DNA of the CDR3 is TGTGCCAGCAGCTTGCCAGGAGCGGGAGGGCGAAGAAATGAGCAGTTCTTC. The rearrangement joins TRBV7-2 to TRBJ2-1; TRBD2 agrees at 10 bases. Germline V gives CDR1 SGHTA, CDR2 FQGNSA. The CDR3 is made up of 17 amino acids. The J segment lost 7 bases and the V segment lost 3 bases, leaving 12 bases of the junction unmatched.

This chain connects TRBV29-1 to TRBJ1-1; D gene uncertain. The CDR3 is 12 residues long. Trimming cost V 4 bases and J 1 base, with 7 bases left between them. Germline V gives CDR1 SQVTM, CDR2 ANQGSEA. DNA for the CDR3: TGCAGCGTTGTTTTGGAGAACACTGAAGCTTTCTTT. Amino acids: CSVVLENTEAFF. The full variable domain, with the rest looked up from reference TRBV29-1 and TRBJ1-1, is SAVISQKPSRDICQRGTSLTIQCQVDSQVTMMFWYRQQPGQSLTLIATANQGSEATYESGFVIDKFPISRPNLTFSTLTVSNMSPEDSSIYLCSVVLENTEAFFGQGTRLTVV.

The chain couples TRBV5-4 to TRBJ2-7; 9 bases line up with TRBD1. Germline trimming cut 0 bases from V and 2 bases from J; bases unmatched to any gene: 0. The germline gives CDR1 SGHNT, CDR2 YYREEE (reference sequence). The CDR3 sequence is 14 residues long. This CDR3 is CASSLDRGPYEQYF. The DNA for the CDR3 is TGTGCCAGCAGCTTGGACAGGGGGCCCTACGAGCAGTACTTC.

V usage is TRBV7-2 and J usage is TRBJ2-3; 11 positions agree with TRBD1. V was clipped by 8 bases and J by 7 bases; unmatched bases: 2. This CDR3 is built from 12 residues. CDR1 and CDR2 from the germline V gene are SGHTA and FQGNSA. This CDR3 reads CASGTGGYTQYF. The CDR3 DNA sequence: TGTGCCAGCGGGACAGGGGGGTATACGCAGTATTTT.

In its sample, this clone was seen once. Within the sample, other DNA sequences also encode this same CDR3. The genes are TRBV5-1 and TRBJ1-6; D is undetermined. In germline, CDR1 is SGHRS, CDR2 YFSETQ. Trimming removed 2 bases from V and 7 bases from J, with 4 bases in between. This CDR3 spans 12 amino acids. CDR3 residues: CASSLENSPLHF. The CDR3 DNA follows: TGCGCCAGCAGCTTAGAGAATTCACCCCTCCACTTT.

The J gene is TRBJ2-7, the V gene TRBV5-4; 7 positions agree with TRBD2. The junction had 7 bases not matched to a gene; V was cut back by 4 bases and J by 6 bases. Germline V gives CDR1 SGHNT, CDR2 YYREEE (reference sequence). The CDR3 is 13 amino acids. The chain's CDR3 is CASSRAGLGEQYF. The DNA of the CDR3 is TGTGCCAGCAGCAGAGCGGGGCTCGGCGAGCAGTACTTC. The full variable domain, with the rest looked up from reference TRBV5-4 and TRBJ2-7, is ETGVTQSPTHLIKTRGQQVTLRCSSQSGHNTVSWYQQALGQGPQFIFQYYREEENGRGNFPPRFSGLQFPNYSSELNVNALELDDSALYLCASSRAGLGEQYFGPGTRLTVT.

The CDR3 here is CASSSDRVGYYGYTF. The CDR3 bases are TGTGCCAGCAGCTCGGACAGGGTGGGTTACTATGGCTACACCTTC. The chain couples TRBV9 to TRBJ1-2; 8 bases are a match to TRBD1. The junction had 8 bases not matched to a gene; V was cut back by 4 bases and J by 3 bases. The CDR3 runs to 15 residues. Germline V gives CDR1 SGDLS, CDR2 YYNGEE.

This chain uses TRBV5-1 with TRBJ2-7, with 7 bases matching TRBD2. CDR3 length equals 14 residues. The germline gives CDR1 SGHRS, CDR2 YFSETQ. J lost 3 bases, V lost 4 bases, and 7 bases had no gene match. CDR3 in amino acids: CASSPAGTIYEQYF. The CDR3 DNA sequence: TGCGCCAGCAGCCCCGCCGGGACTATCTACGAGCAGTACTTC.

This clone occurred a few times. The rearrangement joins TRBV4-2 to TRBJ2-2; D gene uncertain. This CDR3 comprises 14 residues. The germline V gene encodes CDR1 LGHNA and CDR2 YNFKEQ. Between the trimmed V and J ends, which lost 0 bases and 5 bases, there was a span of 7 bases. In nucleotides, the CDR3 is TGTGCCAGCAGCCAAGATAAGCAAACCGGGGAGCTGTTTTTT. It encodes CASSQDKQTGELFF.

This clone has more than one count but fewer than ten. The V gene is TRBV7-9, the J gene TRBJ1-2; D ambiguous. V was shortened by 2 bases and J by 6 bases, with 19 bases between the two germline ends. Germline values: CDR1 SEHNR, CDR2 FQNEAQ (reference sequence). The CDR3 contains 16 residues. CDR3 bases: TGTGCCAGCAGCTTAAATGTTAGGACTGCCGTGAATGGCTACACCTTC. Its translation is CASSLNVRTAVNGYTF. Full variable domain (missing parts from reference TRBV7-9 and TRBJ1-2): DTGVSQNPRHKITKRGQNVTFRCDPISEHNRLYWYRQTLGQGPEFLTYFQNEAQLEKSRLLSDRFSAERPKGSFSTLEIQRTEQGDSAMYLCASSLNVRTAVNGYTFGSGTRLTVV.

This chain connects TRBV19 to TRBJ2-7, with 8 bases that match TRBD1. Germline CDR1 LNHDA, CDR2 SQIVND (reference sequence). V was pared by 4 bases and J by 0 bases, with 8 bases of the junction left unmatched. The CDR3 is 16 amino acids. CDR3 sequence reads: CASSNRRDRSSYEQYF. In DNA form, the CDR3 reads TGTGCCAGTAGTAACCGACGGGACAGGAGCTCCTACGAGCAGTACTTC.

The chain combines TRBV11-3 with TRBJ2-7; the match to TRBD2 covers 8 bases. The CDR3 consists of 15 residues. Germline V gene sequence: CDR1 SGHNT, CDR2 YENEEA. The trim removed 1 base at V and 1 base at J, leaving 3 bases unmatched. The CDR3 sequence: CASSLGTSSSYEQYF. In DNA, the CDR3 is TGTGCCAGCAGCTTAGGGACTAGCTCTTCCTACGAGCAGTACTTC.

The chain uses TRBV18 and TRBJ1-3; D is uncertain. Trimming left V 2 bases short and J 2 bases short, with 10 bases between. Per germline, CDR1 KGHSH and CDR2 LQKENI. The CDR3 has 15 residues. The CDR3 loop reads CASSPDGRAGNTIYF. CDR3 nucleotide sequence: TGTGCCAGCTCACCAGACGGACGAGCTGGAAACACCATATATTTT.

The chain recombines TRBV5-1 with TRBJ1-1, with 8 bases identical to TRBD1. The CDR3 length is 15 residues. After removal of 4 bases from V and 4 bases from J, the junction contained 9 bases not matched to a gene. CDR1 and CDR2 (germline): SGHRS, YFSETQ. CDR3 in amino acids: CASSGGFTGGTEAFF. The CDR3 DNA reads TGCGCCAGCAGCGGGGGATTTACAGGGGGCACTGAAGCTTTCTTT.

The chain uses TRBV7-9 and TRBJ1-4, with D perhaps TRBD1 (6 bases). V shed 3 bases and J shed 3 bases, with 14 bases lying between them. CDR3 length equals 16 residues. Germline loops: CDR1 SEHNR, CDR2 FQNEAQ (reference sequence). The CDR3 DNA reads TGTGCCAGCAGCTTGCAGGGGACCCAATCTAATGAAAAACTGTTTTTT. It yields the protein CASSLQGTQSNEKLFF.